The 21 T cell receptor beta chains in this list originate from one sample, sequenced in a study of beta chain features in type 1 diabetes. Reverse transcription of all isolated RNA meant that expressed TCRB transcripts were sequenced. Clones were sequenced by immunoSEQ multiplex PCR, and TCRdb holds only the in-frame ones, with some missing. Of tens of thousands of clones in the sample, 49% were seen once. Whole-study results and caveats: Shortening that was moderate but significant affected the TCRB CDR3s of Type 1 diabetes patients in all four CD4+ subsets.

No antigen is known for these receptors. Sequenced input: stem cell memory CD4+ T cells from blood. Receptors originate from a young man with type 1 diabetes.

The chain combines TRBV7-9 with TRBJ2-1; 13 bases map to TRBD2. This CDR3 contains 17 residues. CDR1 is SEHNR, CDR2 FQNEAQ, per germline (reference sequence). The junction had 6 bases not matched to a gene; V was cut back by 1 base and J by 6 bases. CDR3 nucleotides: TGTGCCAGCAGCTTAGGACTAGCGGGAGGACCACCCAATGAGCAGTTCTTC. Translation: CASSLGLAGGPPNEQFF.

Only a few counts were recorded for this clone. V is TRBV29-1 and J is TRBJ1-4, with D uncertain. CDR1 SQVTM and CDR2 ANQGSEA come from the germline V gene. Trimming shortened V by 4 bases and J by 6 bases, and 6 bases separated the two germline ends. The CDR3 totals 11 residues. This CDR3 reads CSVGDYEKLFF. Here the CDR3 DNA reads TGCAGCGTTGGAGACTATGAAAAACTGTTTTTT.

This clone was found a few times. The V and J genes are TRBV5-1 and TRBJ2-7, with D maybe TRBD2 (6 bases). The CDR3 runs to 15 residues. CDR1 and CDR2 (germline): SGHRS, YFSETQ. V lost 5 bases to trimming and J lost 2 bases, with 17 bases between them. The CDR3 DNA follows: TGCGCCAGCAGGTGGGAGTCCGGGGGAGCCTACGAGCAGTACTTC. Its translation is CASRWESGGAYEQYF.

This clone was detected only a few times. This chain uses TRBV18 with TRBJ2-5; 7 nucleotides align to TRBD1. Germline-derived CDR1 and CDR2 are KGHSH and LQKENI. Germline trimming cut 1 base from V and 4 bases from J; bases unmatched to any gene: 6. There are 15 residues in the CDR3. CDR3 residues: CASSPLQGKGETQYF. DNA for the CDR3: TGTGCCAGCTCACCACTACAGGGGAAAGGAGAGACCCAGTACTTC.

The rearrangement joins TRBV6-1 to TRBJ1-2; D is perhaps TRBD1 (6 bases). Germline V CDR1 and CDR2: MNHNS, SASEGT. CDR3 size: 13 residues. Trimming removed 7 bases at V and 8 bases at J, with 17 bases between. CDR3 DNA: TGTGCCAGCACCCGGGACAAGAGAGACGGCTACACCTTC. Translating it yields CASTRDKRDGYTF.

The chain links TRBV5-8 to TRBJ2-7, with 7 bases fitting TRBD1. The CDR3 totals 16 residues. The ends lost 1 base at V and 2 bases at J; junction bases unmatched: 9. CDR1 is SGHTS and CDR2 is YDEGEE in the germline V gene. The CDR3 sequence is CASSLPEPGQTYEQYF. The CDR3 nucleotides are TGTGCCAGCAGCTTGCCTGAACCGGGACAGACCTACGAGCAGTACTTC.

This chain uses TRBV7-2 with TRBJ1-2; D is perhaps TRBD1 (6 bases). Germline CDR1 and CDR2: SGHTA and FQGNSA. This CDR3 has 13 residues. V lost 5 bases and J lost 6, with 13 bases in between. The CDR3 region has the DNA TGTGCCAGCAGCCGAATAAACAGGGATGGCTACACCTTC. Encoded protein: CASSRINRDGYTF.

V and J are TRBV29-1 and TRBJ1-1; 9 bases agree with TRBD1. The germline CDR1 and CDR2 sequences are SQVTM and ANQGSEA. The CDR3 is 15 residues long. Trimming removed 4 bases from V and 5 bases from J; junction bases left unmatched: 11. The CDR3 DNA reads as TGCAGCGTTGGAGCGAAACAGGGGGCGCGGACTGAAGCTTTCTTT. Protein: CSVGAKQGARTEAFF.

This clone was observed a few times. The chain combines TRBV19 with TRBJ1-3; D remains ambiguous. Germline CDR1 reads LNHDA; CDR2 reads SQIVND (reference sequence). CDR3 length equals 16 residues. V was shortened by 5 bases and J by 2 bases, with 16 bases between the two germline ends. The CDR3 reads CASSPRWGGPGNTIYF. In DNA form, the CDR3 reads TGTGCCAGTAGTCCCCGGTGGGGAGGTCCTGGAAACACCATATATTTT.

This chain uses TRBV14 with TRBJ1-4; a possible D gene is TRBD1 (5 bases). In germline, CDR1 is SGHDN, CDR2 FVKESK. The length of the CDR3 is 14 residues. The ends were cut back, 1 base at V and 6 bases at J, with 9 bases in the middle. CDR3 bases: TGTGCCAGCAGCCAAGGGGCAGGGTATGAAAAACTGTTTTTT. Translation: CASSQGAGYEKLFF.

In nucleotides, the CDR3 is TGTGCCAGCAGCTTAAGGGCGGGCGTCTCCTACGAGCAGTACTTC. Amino acids: CASSLRAGVSYEQYF. The gene calls are TRBV7-2 and TRBJ2-7, with D perhaps TRBD2 (5 bases). V lost 2 bases to trimming and J lost 0 bases, with 11 bases between them. Germline CDR1 and CDR2: SGHTA and FQGNSA. The CDR3 is 15 amino acids.

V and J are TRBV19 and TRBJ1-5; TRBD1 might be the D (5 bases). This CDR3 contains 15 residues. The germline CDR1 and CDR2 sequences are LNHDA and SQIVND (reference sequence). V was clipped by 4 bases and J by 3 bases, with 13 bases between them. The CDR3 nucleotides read TGTGCCAGTAGTAAGGTGGGGCACTTCAATCAGCCCCAGCATTTT. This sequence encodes CASSKVGHFNQPQHF.

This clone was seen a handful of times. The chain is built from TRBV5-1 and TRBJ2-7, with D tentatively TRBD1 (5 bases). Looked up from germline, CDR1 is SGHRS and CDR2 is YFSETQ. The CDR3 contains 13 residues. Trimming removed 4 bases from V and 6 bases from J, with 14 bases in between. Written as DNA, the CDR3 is TGCGCCAGCAGCCCCCTAACAGGCTCCGAGCAGTACTTC. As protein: CASSPLTGSEQYF.

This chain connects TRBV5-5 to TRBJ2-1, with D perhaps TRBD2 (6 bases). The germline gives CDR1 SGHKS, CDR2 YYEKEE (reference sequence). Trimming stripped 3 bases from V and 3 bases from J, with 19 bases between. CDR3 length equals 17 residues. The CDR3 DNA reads TGTGCCAGCAGCTCGGGTCCACTTCGCGGGGACTACAATGAGCAGTTCTTC. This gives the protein CASSSGPLRGDYNEQFF.

DNA of the CDR3: TGTGCCAGCAGCTTAGAAGGGGAAGAGACCCAGTACTTC. This gives the protein CASSLEGEETQYF. The genes are TRBV7-2 and TRBJ2-5; TRBD1 is a possible D gene (5 bases). The CDR3 runs to 13 residues. CDR1 and CDR2 from the germline V gene are SGHTA and FQGNSA. V lost 1 base to trimming and J lost 3 bases, with 6 bases between them. The full variable domain, its missing parts supplied by reference TRBV7-2 and TRBJ2-5, is GAGVSQSPSNKVTEKGKDVELRCDPISGHTALYWYRQSLGQGLEFLIYFQGNSAPDKSGLPSDRFSAERTGGSVSTLTIQRTQQEDSAVYLCASSLEGEETQYFGPGTRLLVL.

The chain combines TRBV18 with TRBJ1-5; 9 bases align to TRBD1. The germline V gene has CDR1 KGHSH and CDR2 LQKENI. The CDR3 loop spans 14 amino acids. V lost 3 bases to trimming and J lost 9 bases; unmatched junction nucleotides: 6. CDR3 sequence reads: CASSPGQGEWPQHF. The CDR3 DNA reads TGTGCCAGCTCACCGGGACAGGGTGAATGGCCCCAGCATTTT.

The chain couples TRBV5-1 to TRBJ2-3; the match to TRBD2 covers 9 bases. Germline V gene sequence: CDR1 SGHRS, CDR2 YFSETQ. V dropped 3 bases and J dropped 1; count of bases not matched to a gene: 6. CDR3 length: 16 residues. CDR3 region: CASSSDSGGGTDTQYF. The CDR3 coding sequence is TGCGCCAGCAGCTCGGATAGCGGGGGAGGCACAGATACGCAGTATTTT.

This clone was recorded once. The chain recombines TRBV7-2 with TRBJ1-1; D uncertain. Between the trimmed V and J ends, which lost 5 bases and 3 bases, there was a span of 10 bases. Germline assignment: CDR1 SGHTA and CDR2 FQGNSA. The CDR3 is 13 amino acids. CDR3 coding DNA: TGTGCCAGCAGCCCGCAGGAGGACACTGAAGCTTTCTTT. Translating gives CASSPQEDTEAFF.

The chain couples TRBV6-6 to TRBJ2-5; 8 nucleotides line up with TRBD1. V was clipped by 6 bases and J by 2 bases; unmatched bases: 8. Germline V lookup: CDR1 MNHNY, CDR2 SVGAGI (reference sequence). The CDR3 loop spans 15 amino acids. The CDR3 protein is CASRRGQAPQETQYF. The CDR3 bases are TGTGCCAGCAGGAGGGGACAGGCCCCTCAAGAGACCCAGTACTTC.

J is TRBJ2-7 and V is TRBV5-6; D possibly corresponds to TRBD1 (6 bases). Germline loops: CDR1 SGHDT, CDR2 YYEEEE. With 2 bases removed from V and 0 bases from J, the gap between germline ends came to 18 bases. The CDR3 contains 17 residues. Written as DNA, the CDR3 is TGTGCCAGCAGCTTTAGGGGGTCACAGGTCAGCTCCTACGAGCAGTACTTC. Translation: CASSFRGSQVSSYEQYF.

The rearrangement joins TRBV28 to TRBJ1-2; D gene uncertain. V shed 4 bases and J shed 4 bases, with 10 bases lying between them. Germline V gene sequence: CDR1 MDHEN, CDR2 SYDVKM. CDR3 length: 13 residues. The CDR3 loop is CASSSGDSYGYTF. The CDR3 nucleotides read TGTGCCAGCAGTTCCGGGGATAGCTATGGCTACACCTTC.